The source of this T cell receptor (beta chain) is a study of cytomegalovirus exposure and HLA in healthy donors. Both 60 Vbeta primers and 13 Jbeta primers went into the PCR. TCRdb's copy holds only in-frame clones and misses some; the assay was immunoSEQ multiplex PCR. Of 180,000 or so clones in the sample, around four fifths are singletons; the top ten hold approximately 1.4%. The V gene lost 2 bases and the J gene lost 7 bases, with 9 bases spanning the gap. The germline gives CDR1 SGHTA, CDR2 FQGNSA. The CDR3 is made up of 13 amino acids. This TCR was sampled from a man between 18 and 29 years old in good health and CMV-seronegative. This sequence joins TRBV7-2 and TRBJ1-5; D is unclear. The sequencing input was PBMCs. The CDR3, as DNA: TGTGCCAGCAGCTTACAAGCGCCCCAGCCCCAGCATTTT. Its translation is CASSLQAPQPQHF.